The 4 T cell receptor beta chains given below trace back to one sample, sequenced in a study of OX40 agonist ivuxolimab in advanced cancers. The assay was immunoSEQ multiplex PCR, and TCRdb's table has in-frame clones only and misses some. The repertoire has 20,000 to 25,000 clones, approximately 82% of them found once; the top ten carry approximately 35%. The sample consisted of CD4+ or CD8+ T cells sorted from blood, taken in a trial of the OX40 agonist ivuxolimab. The receptors shown here come from an adult with an advanced solid tumor such as melanoma, head and neck, liver or kidney cancer.

The CDR3 nucleotides are TGTGCCAGCGGATCCGGGACAGGCTTTGGAAAACTGTTTTTT. Its protein is CASGSGTGFGKLFF. This chain connects TRBV7-8 to TRBJ1-4; 8 bases align to TRBD1. This CDR3 is built from 14 residues. Germline assignment: CDR1 SGHVS and CDR2 FQNEAQ. V lost 8 bases to trimming and J lost 10 bases; unmatched junction nucleotides: 12.

The rearrangement uses TRBV5-6 and TRBJ2-5; tentatively, D is TRBD2 (6 bases). The germline V gene encodes CDR1 SGHDT and CDR2 YYEEEE. CDR3 size: 14 residues. V was pared by 4 bases and J by 1 base, with 11 bases between. The CDR3 bases are TGTGCCAGCAGCCAAAGGAGGGCCCAAGAGACCCAGTACTTC. Translation gives CASSQRRAQETQYF.

The chain combines TRBV7-9 with TRBJ1-5; 9 nucleotides agree with TRBD1. The CDR3 is made up of 17 amino acids. V dropped 5 bases and J dropped 0; count of bases not matched to a gene: 8. Germline values: CDR1 SEHNR, CDR2 FQNEAQ (reference sequence). CDR3 coding DNA: TGTGCCAGCAGCACCGGGACAGGGTCCGGTAGCAATCAGCCCCAGCATTTT. Its translation is CASSTGTGSGSNQPQHF.

The chain employs TRBV6-5 and TRBJ1-3; tentatively, D is TRBD1 (5 bases). The CDR3 spans 12 residues. V was clipped by 5 bases and J by 8 bases, with 10 bases between them. CDR1 is MNHEY, CDR2 SVGAGI, per germline. CDR3 DNA: TGTGCCAGCAGTGAGTCGGGGGACACCATATATTTT. Encoded protein: CASSESGDTIYF.